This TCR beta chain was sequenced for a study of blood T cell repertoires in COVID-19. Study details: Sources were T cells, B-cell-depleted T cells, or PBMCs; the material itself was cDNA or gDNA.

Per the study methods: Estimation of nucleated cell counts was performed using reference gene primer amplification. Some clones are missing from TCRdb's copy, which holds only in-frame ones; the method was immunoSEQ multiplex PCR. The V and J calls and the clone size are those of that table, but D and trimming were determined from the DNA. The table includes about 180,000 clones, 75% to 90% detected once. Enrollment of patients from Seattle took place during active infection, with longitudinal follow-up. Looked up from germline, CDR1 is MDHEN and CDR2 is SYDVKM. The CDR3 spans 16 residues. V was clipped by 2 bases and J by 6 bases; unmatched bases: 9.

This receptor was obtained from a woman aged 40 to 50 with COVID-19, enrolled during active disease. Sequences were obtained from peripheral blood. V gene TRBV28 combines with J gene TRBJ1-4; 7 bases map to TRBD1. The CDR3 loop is CASSLLQGRPDEKLFF. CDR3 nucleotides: TGTGCCAGCAGTTTACTACAGGGGCGCCCCGATGAAAAACTGTTTTTT.